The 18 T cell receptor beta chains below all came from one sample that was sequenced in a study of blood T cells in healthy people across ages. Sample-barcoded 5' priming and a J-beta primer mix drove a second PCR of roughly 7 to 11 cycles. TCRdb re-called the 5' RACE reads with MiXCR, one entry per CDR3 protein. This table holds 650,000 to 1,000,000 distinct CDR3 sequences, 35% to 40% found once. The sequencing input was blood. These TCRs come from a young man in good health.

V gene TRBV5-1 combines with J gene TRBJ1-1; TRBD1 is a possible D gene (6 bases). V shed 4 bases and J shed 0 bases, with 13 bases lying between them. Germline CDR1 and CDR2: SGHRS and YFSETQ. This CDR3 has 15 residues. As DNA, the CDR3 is TGCGCCAGCAGCCCGGGGGCATCCATGAACACTGAAGCTTTCTTT. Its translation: CASSPGASMNTEAFF.

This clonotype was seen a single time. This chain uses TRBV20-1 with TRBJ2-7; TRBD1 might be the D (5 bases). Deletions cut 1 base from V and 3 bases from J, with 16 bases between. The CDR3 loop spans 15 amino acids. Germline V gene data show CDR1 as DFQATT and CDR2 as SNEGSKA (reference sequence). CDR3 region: CSARATGRANYEQYF. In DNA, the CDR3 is TGCAGTGCTAGAGCCACGGGCAGGGCCAACTACGAGCAGTACTTC.

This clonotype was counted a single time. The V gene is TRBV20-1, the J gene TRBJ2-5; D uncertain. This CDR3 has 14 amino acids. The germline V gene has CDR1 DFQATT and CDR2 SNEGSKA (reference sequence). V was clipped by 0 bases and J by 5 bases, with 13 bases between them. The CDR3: CSARELKGLETQYF. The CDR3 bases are TGCAGTGCTAGAGAGTTAAAAGGGTTGGAGACCCAGTACTTC.

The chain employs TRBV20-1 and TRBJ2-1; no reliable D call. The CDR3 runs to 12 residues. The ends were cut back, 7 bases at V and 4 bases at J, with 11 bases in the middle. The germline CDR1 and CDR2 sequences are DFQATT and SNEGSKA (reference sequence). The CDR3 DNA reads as TGCAGTGGGTCGGCCAATTACAATGAGCAGTTCTTC. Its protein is CSGSANYNEQFF.

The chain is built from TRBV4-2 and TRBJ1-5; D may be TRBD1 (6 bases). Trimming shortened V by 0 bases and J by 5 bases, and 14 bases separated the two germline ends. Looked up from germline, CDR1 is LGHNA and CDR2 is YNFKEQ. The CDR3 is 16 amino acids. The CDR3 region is CASSQDGGALDQPQHF. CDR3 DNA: TGTGCCAGCAGCCAAGATGGGGGGGCGCTGGATCAGCCCCAGCATTTT.

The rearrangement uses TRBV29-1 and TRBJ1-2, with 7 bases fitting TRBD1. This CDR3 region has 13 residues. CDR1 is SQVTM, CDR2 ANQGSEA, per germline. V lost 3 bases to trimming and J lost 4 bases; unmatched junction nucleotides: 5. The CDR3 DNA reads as TGCAGCGTTGAGGAGGGGGCTGGCTATGGCTACACCTTC. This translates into CSVEEGAGYGYTF.

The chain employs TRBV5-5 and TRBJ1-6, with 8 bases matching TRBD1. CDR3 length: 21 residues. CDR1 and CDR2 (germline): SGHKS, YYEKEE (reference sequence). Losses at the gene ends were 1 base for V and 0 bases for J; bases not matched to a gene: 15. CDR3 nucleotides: TGTGCCAGCAGCTTGCGAGGCCGAAGGGACAGGCGGAGCTCCTATAATTCACCCCTCCACTTT. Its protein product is CASSLRGRRDRRSSYNSPLHF.

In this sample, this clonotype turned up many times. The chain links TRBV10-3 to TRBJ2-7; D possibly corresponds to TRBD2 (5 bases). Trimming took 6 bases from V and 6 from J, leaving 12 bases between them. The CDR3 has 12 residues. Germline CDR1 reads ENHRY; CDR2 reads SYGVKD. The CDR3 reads CAIRDLASEQYF. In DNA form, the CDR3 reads TGTGCCATCAGAGATCTAGCTTCCGAGCAGTACTTC.

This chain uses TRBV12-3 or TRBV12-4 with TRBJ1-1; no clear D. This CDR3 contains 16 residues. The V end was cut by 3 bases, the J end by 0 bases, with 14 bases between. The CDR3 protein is CASSLVQQILNTEAFF. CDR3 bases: TGTGCCAGCAGTTTGGTCCAACAGATCCTGAACACTGAAGCTTTCTTT.

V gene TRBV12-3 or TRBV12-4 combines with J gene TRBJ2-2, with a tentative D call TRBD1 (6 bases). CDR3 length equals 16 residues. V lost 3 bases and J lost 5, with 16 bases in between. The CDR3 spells CASSFGNRVLTGELFF. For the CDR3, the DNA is TGTGCCAGCAGTTTTGGGAACAGGGTTCTTACCGGGGAGCTGTTTTTT.

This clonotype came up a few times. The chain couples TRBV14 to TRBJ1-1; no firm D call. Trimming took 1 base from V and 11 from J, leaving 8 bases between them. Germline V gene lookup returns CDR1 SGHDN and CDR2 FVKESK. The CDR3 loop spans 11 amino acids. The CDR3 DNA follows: TGTGCCAGCAGCCAAGGAAACTGGGCTTTCTTT. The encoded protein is CASSQGNWAFF.

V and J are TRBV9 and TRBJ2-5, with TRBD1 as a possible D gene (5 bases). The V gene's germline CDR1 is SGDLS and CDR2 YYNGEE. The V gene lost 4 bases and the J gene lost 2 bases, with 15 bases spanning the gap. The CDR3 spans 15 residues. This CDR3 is CASSPATAYQETQYF. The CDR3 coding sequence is TGTGCCAGCAGCCCCGCGACAGCGTATCAAGAGACCCAGTACTTC.

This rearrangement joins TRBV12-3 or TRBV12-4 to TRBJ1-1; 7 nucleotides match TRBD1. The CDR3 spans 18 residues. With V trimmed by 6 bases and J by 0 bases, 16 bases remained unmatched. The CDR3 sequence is CASSRDSGGRFMNTEAFF. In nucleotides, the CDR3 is TGTGCCAGCAGCCGAGACTCAGGGGGAAGGTTCATGAACACTGAAGCTTTCTTT.

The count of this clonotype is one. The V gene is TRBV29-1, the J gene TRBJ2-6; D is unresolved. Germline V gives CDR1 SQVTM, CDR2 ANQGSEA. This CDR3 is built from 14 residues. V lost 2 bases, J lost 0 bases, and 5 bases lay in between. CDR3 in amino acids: CSVEPSSGANVLTF. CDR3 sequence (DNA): TGCAGCGTTGAACCGAGCTCTGGGGCCAACGTCCTGACTTTC.

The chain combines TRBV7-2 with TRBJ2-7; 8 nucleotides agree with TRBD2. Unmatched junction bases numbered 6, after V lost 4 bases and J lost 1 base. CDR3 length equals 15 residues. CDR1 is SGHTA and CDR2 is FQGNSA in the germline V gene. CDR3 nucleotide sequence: TGTGCCAGCAGCTCAATTATAGCGGGATCCTACGAGCAGTACTTC. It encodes CASSSIIAGSYEQYF. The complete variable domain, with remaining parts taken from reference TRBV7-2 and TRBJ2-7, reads GAGVSQSPSNKVTEKGKDVELRCDPISGHTALYWYRQSLGQGLEFLIYFQGNSAPDKSGLPSDRFSAERTGGSVSTLTIQRTQQEDSAVYLCASSSIIAGSYEQYFGPGTRLTVT.

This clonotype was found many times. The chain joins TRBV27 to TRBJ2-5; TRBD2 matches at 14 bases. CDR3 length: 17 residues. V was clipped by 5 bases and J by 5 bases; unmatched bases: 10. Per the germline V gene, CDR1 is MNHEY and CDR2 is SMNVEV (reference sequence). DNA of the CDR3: TGTGCCAGCAGTCTCCTTTGGACTAGCGGGGGGATTGAGACCCAGTACTTC. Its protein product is CASSLLWTSGGIETQYF.

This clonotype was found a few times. CDR3 sequence reads: CASSRPGQPYEQYF. The CDR3, as DNA: TGTGCCAGCAGCCGACCGGGACAGCCCTACGAGCAGTACTTC. The rearrangement uses TRBV7-3 and TRBJ2-7; TRBD1 matches at 7 bases. The CDR3 totals 14 residues. The V gene end was trimmed by 5 bases and the J gene end by 2 bases; junction bases not matched to a gene: 6. Germline V gene lookup returns CDR1 SGHTA and CDR2 FQGTGA. Looking up the rest from reference TRBV7-3 and TRBJ2-7 gives the full variable domain: GAGVSQTPSNKVTEKGKYVELRCDPISGHTALYWYRQSLGQGPEFLIYFQGTGAADDSGLPNDRFFAVRPEGSVSTLKIQRTERGDSAVYLCASSRPGQPYEQYFGPGTRLTVT.

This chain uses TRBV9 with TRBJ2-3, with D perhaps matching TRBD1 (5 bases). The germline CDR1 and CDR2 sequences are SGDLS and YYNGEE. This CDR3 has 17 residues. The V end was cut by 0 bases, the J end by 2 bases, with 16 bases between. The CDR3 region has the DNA TGTGCCAGCAGCGTAGGGAGTGCGCGACAGATCACAGATACGCAGTATTTT. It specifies CASSVGSARQITDTQYF.